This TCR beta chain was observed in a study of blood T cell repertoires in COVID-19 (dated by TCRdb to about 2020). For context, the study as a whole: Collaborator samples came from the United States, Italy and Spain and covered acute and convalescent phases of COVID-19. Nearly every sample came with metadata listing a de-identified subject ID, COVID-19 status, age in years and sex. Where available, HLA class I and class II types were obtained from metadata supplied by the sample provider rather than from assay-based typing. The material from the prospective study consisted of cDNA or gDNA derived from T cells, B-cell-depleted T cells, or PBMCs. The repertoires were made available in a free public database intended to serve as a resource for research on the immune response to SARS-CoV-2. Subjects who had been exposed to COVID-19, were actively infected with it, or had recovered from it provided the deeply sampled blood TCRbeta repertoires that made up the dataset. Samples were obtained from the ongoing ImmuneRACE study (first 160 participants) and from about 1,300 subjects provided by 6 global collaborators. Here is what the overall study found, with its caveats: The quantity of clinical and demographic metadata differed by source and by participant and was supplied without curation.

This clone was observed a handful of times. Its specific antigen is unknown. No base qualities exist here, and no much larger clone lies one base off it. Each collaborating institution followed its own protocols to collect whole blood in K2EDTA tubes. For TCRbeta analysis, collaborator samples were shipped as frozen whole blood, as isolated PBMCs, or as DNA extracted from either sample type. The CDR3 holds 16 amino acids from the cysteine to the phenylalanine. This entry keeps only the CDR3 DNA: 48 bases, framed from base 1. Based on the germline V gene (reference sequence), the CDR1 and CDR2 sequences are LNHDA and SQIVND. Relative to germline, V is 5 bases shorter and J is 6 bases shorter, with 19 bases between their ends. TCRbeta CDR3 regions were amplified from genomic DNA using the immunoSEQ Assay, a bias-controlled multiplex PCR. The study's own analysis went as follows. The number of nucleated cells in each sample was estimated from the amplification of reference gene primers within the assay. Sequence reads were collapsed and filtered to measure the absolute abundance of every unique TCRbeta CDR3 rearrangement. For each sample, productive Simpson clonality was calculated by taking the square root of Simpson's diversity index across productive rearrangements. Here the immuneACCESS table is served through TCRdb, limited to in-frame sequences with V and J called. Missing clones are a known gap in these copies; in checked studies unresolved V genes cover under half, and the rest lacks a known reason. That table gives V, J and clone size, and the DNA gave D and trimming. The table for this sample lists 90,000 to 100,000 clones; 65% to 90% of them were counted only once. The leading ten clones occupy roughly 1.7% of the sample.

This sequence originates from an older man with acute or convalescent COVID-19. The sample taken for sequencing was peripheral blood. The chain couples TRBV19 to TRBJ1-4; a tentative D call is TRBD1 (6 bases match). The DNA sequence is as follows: TGTGCCAGTAGTGGATACCGTACAGGGTTTGATGAAAAACTGTTTTTT. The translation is CASSGYRTGFDEKLFF.